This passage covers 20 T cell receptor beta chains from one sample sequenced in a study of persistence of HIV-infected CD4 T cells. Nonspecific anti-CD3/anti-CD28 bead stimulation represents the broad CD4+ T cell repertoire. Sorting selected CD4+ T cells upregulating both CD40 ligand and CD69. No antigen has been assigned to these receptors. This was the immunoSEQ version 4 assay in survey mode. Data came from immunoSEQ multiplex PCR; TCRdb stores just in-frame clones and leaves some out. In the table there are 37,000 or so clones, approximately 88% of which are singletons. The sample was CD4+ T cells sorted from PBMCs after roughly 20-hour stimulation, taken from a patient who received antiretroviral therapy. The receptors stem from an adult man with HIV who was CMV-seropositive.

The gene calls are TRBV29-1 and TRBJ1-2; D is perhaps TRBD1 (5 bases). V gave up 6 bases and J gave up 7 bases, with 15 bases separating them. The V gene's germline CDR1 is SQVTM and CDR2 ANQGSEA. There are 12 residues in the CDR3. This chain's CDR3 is CSVSRDAPGYTF. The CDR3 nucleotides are TGCAGCGTCAGCAGGGACGCCCCTGGCTACACCTTC.

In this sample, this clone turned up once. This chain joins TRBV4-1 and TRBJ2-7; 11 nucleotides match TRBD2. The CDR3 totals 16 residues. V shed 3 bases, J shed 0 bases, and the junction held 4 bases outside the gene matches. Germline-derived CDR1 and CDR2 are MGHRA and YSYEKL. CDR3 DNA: TGCGCCAGCAGCCAGACTAGCGGGATGACCTCCTACGAGCAGTACTTC. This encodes CASSQTSGMTSYEQYF.

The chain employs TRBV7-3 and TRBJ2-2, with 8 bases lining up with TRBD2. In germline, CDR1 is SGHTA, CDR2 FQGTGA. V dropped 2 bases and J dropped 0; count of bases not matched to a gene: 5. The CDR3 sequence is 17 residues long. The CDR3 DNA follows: TGTGCCAGCAGCTTACAAGCGGGAGTCGCGAACACCGGGGAGCTGTTTTTT. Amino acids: CASSLQAGVANTGELFF.

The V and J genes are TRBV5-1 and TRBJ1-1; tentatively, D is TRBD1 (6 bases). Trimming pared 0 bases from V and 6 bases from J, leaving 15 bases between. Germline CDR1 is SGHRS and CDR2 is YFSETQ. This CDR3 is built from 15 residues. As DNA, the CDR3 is TGCGCCAGCAGCTTGGTTGAGGGGGGCCCCCCTGAAGCTTTCTTT. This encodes CASSLVEGGPPEAFF. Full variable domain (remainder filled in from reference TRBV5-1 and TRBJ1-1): KAGVTQTPRYLIKTRGQQVTLSCSPISGHRSVSWYQQTPGQGLQFLFEYFSETQRNKGNFPGRFSGRQFSNSRSEMNVSTLELGDSALYLCASSLVEGGPPEAFFGQGTRLTVV.

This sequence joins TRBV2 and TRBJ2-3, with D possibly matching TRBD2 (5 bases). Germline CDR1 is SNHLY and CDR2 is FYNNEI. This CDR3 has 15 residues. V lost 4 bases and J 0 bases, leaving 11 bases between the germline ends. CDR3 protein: CASSVDSVSTDTQYF. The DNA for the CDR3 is TGTGCCAGCAGTGTGGATAGCGTAAGCACAGATACGCAGTATTTT.

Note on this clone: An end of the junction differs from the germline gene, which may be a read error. The CDR3 nucleotides read TGTGCCAGCTCACCACCGACAGGGACGAACACTAAAGCTTTCTTT. It encodes CASSPPTGTNTKAFF. V and J are TRBV18 and TRBJ1-1, with 7 bases that match TRBD1. From germline, CDR1 is KGHSH and CDR2 LQKENI. This CDR3 comprises 15 residues.

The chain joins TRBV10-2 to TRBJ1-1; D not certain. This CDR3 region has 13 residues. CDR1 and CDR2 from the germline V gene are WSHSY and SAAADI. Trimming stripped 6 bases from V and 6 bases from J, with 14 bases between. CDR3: CASSRLEYAEAFF. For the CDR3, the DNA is TGCGCCAGCAGCCGTCTCGAATACGCTGAAGCTTTCTTT.

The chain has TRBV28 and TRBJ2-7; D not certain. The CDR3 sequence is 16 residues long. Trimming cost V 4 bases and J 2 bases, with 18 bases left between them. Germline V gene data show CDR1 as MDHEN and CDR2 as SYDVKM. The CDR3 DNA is TGTGCCAGCAGTTCCCTGGGCGCCGTAGGAACCTACGAGCAGTACTTC. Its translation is CASSSLGAVGTYEQYF.

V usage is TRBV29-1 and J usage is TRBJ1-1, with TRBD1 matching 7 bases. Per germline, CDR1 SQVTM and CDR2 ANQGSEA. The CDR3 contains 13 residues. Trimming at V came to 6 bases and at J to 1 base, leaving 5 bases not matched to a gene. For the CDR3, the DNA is TGCAGCGTGAAGGGGGCGAAGAACACTGAAGCTTTCTTT. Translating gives CSVKGAKNTEAFF.

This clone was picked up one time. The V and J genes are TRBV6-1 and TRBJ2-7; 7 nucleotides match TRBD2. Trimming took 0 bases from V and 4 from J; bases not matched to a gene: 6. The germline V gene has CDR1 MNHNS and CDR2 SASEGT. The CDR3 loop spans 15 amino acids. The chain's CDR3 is CASSEAWQGGYEQYF. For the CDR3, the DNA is TGTGCCAGCAGTGAAGCATGGCAGGGAGGGTACGAGCAGTACTTC.

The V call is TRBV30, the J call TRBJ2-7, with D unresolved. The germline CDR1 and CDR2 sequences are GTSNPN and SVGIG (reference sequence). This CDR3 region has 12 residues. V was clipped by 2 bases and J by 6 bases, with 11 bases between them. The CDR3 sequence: CAWSLSRIEQYF. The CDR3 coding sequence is TGTGCCTGGAGTCTCTCCAGGATCGAGCAGTACTTC. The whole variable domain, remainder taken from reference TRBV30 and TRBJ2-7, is SQTIHQWPATLVQPVGSPLSLECTVEGTSNPNLYWYRQAAGRGLQLLFYSVGIGQISSEVPQNLSASRPQDRQFILSSKKLLLSDSGFYLCAWSLSRIEQYFGPGTRLTVT.

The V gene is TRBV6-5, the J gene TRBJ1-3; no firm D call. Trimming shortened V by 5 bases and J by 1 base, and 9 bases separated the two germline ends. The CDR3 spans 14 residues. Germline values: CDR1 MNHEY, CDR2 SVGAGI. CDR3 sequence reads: CASSILESGNTIYF. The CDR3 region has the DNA TGTGCCAGCAGTATACTCGAATCTGGAAACACCATATATTTT.

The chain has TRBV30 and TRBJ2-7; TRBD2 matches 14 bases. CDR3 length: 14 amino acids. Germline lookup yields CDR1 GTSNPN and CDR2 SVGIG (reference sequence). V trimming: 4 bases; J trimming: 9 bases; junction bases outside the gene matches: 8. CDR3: CAWKGTSGRGVQYF. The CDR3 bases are TGTGCCTGGAAGGGGACTAGCGGGAGAGGTGTGCAGTACTTC.

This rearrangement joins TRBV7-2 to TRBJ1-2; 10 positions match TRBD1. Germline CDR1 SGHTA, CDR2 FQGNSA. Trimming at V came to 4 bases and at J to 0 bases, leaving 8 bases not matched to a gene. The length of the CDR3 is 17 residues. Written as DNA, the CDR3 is TGTGCCAGCAGCTCCAGGACAGGGGGAGCCGCTAACTATGGCTACACCTTC. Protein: CASSSRTGGAANYGYTF.

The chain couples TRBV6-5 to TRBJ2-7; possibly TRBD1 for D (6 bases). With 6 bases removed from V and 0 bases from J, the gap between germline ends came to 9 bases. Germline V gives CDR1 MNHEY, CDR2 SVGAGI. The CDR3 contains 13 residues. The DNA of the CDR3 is TGTGCCAGCAGCAGGACAGTCTCCTACGAGCAGTACTTC. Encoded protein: CASSRTVSYEQYF.

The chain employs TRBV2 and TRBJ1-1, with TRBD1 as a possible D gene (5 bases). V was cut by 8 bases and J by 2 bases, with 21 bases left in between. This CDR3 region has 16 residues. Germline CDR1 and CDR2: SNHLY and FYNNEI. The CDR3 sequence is CASPRDLLKSNTEAFF. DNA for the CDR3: TGTGCCAGCCCCCGGGACCTGCTAAAGTCCAACACTGAAGCTTTCTTT.

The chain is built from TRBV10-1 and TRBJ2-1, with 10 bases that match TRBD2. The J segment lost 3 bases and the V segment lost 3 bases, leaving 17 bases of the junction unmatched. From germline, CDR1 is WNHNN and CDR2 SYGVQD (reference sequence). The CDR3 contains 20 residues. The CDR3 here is CASSDDKGGTSGTHYNEQFF. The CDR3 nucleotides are TGCGCCAGCAGTGATGATAAGGGGGGAACTAGCGGGACTCACTACAATGAGCAGTTCTTC.

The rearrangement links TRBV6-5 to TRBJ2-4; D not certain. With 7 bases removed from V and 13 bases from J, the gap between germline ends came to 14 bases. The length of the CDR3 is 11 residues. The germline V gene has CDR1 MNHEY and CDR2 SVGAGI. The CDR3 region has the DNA TGTGCCAGCACTTCTGGATATTTGCAGTACTTC. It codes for CASTSGYLQYF.

The CDR3 reads CASSDDREQGILSYEQYF. CDR3 sequence (DNA): TGCGCCAGCAGCGACGATCGGGAGCAGGGAATTCTCTCCTACGAGCAGTACTTC. This rearrangement joins TRBV4-1 to TRBJ2-7, with D perhaps matching TRBD2 (6 bases). This CDR3 has 18 amino acids. Trimming shortened V by 5 bases and J by 0 bases, and 23 bases separated the two germline ends. The V gene's germline CDR1 is MGHRA and CDR2 YSYEKL.

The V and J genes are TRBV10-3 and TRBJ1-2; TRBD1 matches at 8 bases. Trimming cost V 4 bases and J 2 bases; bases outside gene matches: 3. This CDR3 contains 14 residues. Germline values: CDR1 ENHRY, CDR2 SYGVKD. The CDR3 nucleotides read TGTGCCATCAGTGCCGACAGGGGAAACTATGGCTACACCTTC. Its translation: CAISADRGNYGYTF.